The next 8 T cell receptor beta chains were all read from a single sample in a study of T cell responses to AZD1222 COVID-19 vaccine. Profiling relied on immunoSEQ multiplex PCR, and the TCRdb table lists in-frame clones only, not all of them. The data show about 130,000 clones, approximately 90% seen once. The source was peripheral blood, collected on day 0 of AZD1222 vaccination. Receptor source: an adult in good health.

V usage is TRBV5-6 and J usage is TRBJ1-2; a possible D gene is TRBD1 (6 bases). CDR1 is SGHDT, CDR2 YYEEEE, per germline. Trimming removed 0 bases at V and 11 bases at J, with 14 bases between. CDR3 length: 13 residues. The CDR3 bases are TGTGCCAGCAGCTTGGAAGCTAATAGGGGGTACACCTTC. Its translation is CASSLEANRGYTF.

In the case of this clone: The same CDR3 also results from other DNA sequences found in this sample. V is TRBV24-1 and J is TRBJ1-4; TRBD1 matches at 11 bases. In germline, CDR1 is KGHDR, CDR2 SFDVKD. CDR3 size: 15 residues. Trimming cost V 4 bases and J 7 bases; bases outside gene matches: 4. CDR3 sequence (DNA): TGTGCCACCAGTGACCCGGGACAGGGGGGTGAAAAACTGTTTTTT. This encodes CATSDPGQGGEKLFF.

The genes are TRBV20-1 and TRBJ1-3; D remains ambiguous. CDR3 length: 13 amino acids. The germline V and J ends were trimmed by 3 bases and 0 bases, with 6 bases remaining between them. Germline V gene data show CDR1 as DFQATT and CDR2 as SNEGSKA (reference sequence). CDR3 nucleotides: TGCAGTGCTAGTTACAGCTCTGGAAACACCATATATTTT. Protein product: CSASYSSGNTIYF.

V usage is TRBV9 and J usage is TRBJ2-3; D is unresolved. V was trimmed by 2 bases and J by 1 base, leaving 8 bases between them. Germline lookup yields CDR1 SGDLS and CDR2 YYNGEE. The CDR3 covers 14 residues. The CDR3 loop reads CASSVGLGTDTQYF. The CDR3 DNA is TGTGCCAGCAGCGTGGGTTTGGGCACAGATACGCAGTATTTT.

V and J are TRBV7-9 and TRBJ2-3, with 7 nucleotides matching TRBD1. The length of the CDR3 is 15 residues. After removal of 3 bases from V and 2 bases from J, the junction contained 5 bases not matched to a gene. CDR1 is SEHNR and CDR2 is FQNEAQ in the germline V gene (reference sequence). The CDR3 sequence: CASSLLTGPTDTQYF. The DNA for the CDR3 is TGTGCCAGCAGCTTGTTGACAGGGCCCACAGATACGCAGTATTTT.

This chain links TRBV18 with TRBJ1-1; 9 bases fit TRBD1. Germline CDR1 KGHSH, CDR2 LQKENI. The V and J ends lost 3 bases and 10 bases, in that order; junction bases with no gene match: 9. The CDR3 extends over 14 amino acids. The CDR3 reads CASSPSRDRARAFF. CDR3 bases: TGTGCCAGCTCACCGTCCCGGGACAGGGCCCGAGCTTTCTTT.

The V and J genes are TRBV28 and TRBJ2-7; D is unresolved. V lost 1 base and J lost 4, with 5 bases in between. The CDR3 is 12 amino acids. CDR1 is MDHEN, CDR2 SYDVKM, per germline. CDR3 region: CASSLSEYEQYF. The DNA for the CDR3 is TGTGCCAGCAGTTTATCTGAATACGAGCAGTACTTC.

This rearrangement joins TRBV5-4 to TRBJ2-7, with 12 bases lining up with TRBD2. In germline, CDR1 is SGHNT, CDR2 YYREEE (reference sequence). Trimming cost V 4 bases and J 3 bases; bases outside gene matches: 11. CDR3 length: 17 residues. The DNA for the CDR3 is TGTGCCAGCAGCACTCCCCTAGCGGGGGGGCCAATCTACGAGCAGTACTTC. Its protein product is CASSTPLAGGPIYEQYF.